Listed below are T cell receptor beta chains from one sample, sequenced in a study of patients with pleural tuberculosis. One entry per CDR3 protein, called by TCRdb with MiXCR from the reads. The sample consists of around 50,000 distinct CDR3 sequences, 6% to 8% of them appearing once. The receptors were gathered from a human donor with pleural tuberculosis. Both conserved end residues are part of each CDR3. D genes are given only for firm matches. Not all rows give a size; the values are once, few, many and, for expanded clones, a class.

j_call: TRBJ2-5; v_call: TRBV12-3/TRBV12-4; d_call: -; clone_size: many; cdr3_nt: TGTGCCAGCAATACCAATGGAGCAGGGATCTTAGAGACCCAGTACTTC; cdr3_aa: CASNTNGAGILETQYF
j_call: TRBJ2-5; v_call: TRBV11-1; d_call: TRBD1; clone_size: many; cdr3_nt: TGTGCCAGCAGCTTGGGACAGGTTCAAGAGACCCAGTACTTC; cdr3_aa: CASSLGQVQETQYF
j_call: TRBJ2-5; v_call: TRBV27; d_call: -; clone_size: many; cdr3_nt: TGTGCCAGCAGTTTAGCGGGGCTTCAAGAGACCCAGTACTTC; cdr3_aa: CASSLAGLQETQYF
j_call: TRBJ2-3; v_call: TRBV11-2; d_call: TRBD2; clone_size: many; cdr3_nt: TGTGCCAGCAGCTTAGGAGCGGGGGGGGATACGCAGTATTTT; cdr3_aa: CASSLGAGGDTQYF
j_call: TRBJ2-1; v_call: TRBV27; d_call: -; clone_size: many; cdr3_nt: TGTGCCACCTACCACCTCAATGAGCAGTTCTTC; cdr3_aa: CATYHLNEQFF
j_call: TRBJ2-7; v_call: TRBV20-1; d_call: -; clone_size: many; cdr3_nt: TGCAGTGCCCCGGCCTCGTCGGGGTCCTACGAGCAGTACTTC; cdr3_aa: CSAPASSGSYEQYF
j_call: TRBJ1-6; v_call: TRBV6-2/TRBV6-3; d_call: TRBD1; clone_size: many; cdr3_nt: TGTGCCAGCAGTTACACTACAGGGGGGGATTCACCCCTCCACTTT; cdr3_aa: CASSYTTGGDSPLHF
j_call: TRBJ1-1; v_call: TRBV30; d_call: -; clone_size: few; cdr3_nt: TGTGCCTGGAGTGGGACGAACACTGAAGCTTTCTTT; cdr3_aa: CAWSGTNTEAFF
j_call: TRBJ2-7; v_call: TRBV28; d_call: -; clone_size: -; cdr3_nt: TGTGCCAGCAGTTCACGGGACGGGTGGCGGGACGAGCAGTACTTC; cdr3_aa: CASSSRDGWRDEQYF
j_call: TRBJ2-3; v_call: TRBV24-1; d_call: -; clone_size: many; cdr3_nt: TGTGCCACCAGTGATTACCTTCAGGGAGATACGCAGTATTTT; cdr3_aa: CATSDYLQGDTQYF
j_call: TRBJ2-3; v_call: TRBV4-2; d_call: -; clone_size: many; cdr3_nt: TGTGCCAGCAGCAGCTCATACGGGCGCACAGATACGCAGTATTTT; cdr3_aa: CASSSSYGRTDTQYF
j_call: TRBJ1-2; v_call: TRBV4-3; d_call: -; clone_size: many; cdr3_nt: TGCGCCAGCAGCCAGGTCGGACAGTATGGTTACACCTTC; cdr3_aa: CASSQVGQYGYTF
j_call: TRBJ2-5; v_call: TRBV3-1; d_call: TRBD1; clone_size: many; cdr3_nt: TGTGCCAGCAGCCGAGGGACAGTGCAAGAGACCCAGTACTTC; cdr3_aa: CASSRGTVQETQYF
j_call: TRBJ2-5; v_call: TRBV12-3/TRBV12-4; d_call: -; clone_size: -; cdr3_nt: TGTGCCAGCAGCTCACCTTACAGGGATGAGGCCCAGTACTTC; cdr3_aa: CASSSPYRDEAQYF
j_call: TRBJ2-1; v_call: TRBV20-1; d_call: -; clone_size: many; cdr3_nt: TGCAGTGCTCAGGGGAGGGGGGGTGAGCAGTTCTTC; cdr3_aa: CSAQGRGGEQFF
j_call: TRBJ1-5; v_call: TRBV12-3/TRBV12-4; d_call: -; clone_size: few; cdr3_nt: TGTGCCAGCAGTTTACAGGATTATCAGCCCCAGCATTTT; cdr3_aa: CASSLQDYQPQHF
j_call: TRBJ2-3; v_call: TRBV29-1; d_call: TRBD2; clone_size: -; cdr3_nt: TGCAGCGTGAGGACTAGCGGGAGGCGTGGAGATACGCAGTATTTT; cdr3_aa: CSVRTSGRRGDTQYF
j_call: TRBJ1-1; v_call: TRBV11-2; d_call: -; clone_size: many; cdr3_nt: TGTGCCAGCAGCCCCAGGACAGTTGGGAGCACTGAAGCTTTCTTT; cdr3_aa: CASSPRTVGSTEAFF
j_call: TRBJ1-5; v_call: TRBV24-1; d_call: TRBD1; clone_size: many; cdr3_nt: TGTGCCACCAGTGAAGGACAGGGGGCAACCCAGCCCCAGCATTTT; cdr3_aa: CATSEGQGATQPQHF
j_call: TRBJ2-1; v_call: TRBV20-1; d_call: TRBD2; clone_size: many; cdr3_nt: TGCAGTGCTAGTCGACTAGCGCACAATGAGCAGTTCTTC; cdr3_aa: CSASRLAHNEQFF
j_call: TRBJ2-1; v_call: TRBV7-7; d_call: -; clone_size: many; cdr3_nt: TGTGCTAGCAGCTTAGACGGGACCCACAATGAGCAGTTCTTC; cdr3_aa: CASSLDGTHNEQFF
j_call: TRBJ1-1; v_call: TRBV2; d_call: -; clone_size: many; cdr3_nt: TGTGCCAGCAGTGATCCGGGGGTGAACACTGAAGCTTTCTTT; cdr3_aa: CASSDPGVNTEAFF
j_call: TRBJ1-2; v_call: TRBV12-3/TRBV12-4; d_call: -; clone_size: many; cdr3_nt: TGTGCCAGCAGCCCCGCAGGGCTTAGGGGCTACACCTTC; cdr3_aa: CASSPAGLRGYTF
j_call: TRBJ2-3; v_call: TRBV11-2; d_call: -; clone_size: many; cdr3_nt: TGTGCCAGCAGCTTCTTGGGACGCACAGATACGCAGTATTTT; cdr3_aa: CASSFLGRTDTQYF
j_call: TRBJ1-1; v_call: TRBV6-2/TRBV6-3; d_call: -; clone_size: many; cdr3_nt: TGTGCCAGCAGATTAGTCGGCTCGACTGAAGCTTTCTTT; cdr3_aa: CASRLVGSTEAFF
j_call: TRBJ2-3; v_call: TRBV11-2; d_call: TRBD1; clone_size: -; cdr3_nt: TGTGCCAGCAGCAGTATATCCGGGACAGGGATCGCGCAGTATTTT; cdr3_aa: CASSSISGTGIAQYF
j_call: TRBJ1-4; v_call: TRBV29-1; d_call: -; clone_size: many; cdr3_nt: TGCAGCGTTGAAGTCCAAGGGGATGAAAAACTGTTTTTT; cdr3_aa: CSVEVQGDEKLFF
j_call: TRBJ2-5; v_call: TRBV15; d_call: -; clone_size: many; cdr3_nt: TGTGCCACCAGCAGAATCCAGACAATCCAAGAGACCCAGTACTTC; cdr3_aa: CATSRIQTIQETQYF